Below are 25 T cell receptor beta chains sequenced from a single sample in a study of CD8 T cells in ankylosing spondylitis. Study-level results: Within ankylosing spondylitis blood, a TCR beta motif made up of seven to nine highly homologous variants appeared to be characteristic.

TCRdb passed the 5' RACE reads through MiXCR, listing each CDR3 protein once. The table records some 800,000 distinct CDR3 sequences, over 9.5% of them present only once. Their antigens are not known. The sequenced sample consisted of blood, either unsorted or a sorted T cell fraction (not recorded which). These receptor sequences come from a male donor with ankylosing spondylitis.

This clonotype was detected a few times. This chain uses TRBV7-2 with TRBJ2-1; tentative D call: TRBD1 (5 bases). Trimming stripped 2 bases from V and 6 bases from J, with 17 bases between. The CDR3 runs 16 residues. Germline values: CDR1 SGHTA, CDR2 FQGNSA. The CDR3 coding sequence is TGTGCCAGCAGCTTAAGTAGGGGCGAGATTATCAATGAGCAGTTCTTC. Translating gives CASSLSRGEIINEQFF. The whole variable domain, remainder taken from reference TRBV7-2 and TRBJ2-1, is GAGVSQSPSNKVTEKGKDVELRCDPISGHTALYWYRQSLGQGLEFLIYFQGNSAPDKSGLPSDRFSAERTGGSVSTLTIQRTQQEDSAVYLCASSLSRGEIINEQFFGPGTRLTVL.

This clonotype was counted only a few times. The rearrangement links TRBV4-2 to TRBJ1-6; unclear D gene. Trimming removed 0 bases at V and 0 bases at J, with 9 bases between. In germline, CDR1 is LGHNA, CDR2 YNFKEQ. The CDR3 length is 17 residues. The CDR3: CASSQDPRSSYNSPLHF. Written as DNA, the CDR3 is TGTGCCAGCAGCCAAGATCCTAGGAGCTCCTATAATTCACCCCTCCACTTT.

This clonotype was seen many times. Here the CDR3 DNA reads TGCGCCAGCAGCCAAGAAGTCTTCCCGCAGAACACTGAAGCTTTCTTT. It specifies CASSQEVFPQNTEAFF. J is TRBJ1-1 and V is TRBV4-1; D is uncertain. With 0 bases removed from V and 1 base from J, the gap between germline ends came to 12 bases. The CDR3 covers 16 residues. Per germline, CDR1 MGHRA and CDR2 YSYEKL.

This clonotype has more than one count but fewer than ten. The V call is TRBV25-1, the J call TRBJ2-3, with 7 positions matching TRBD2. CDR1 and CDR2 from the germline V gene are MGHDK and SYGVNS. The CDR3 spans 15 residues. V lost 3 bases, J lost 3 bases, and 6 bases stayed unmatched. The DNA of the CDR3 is TGTGCCAGCAGTGATTTAGCGGGCCGTACAGATACGCAGTATTTT. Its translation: CASSDLAGRTDTQYF.

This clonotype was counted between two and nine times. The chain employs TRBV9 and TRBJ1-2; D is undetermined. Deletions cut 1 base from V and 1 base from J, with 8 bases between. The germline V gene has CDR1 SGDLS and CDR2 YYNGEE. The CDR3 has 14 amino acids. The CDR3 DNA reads TGTGCCAGCAGCGTAACGACAATTAACTATGGCTACACCTTC. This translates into CASSVTTINYGYTF.

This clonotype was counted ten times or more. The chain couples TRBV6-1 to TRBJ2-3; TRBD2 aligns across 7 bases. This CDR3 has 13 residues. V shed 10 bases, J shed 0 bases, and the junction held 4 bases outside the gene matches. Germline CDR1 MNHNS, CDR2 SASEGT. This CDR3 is CATLAGSTDTQYF. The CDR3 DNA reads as TGTGCCACTTTAGCGGGTAGCACAGATACGCAGTATTTT.

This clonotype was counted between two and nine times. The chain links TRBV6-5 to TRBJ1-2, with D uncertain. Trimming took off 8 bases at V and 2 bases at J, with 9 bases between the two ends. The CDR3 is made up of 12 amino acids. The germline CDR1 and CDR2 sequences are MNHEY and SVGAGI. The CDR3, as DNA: TGTGCCAGCTGGGCGGTGAACTATGGCTACACCTTC. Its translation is CASWAVNYGYTF.

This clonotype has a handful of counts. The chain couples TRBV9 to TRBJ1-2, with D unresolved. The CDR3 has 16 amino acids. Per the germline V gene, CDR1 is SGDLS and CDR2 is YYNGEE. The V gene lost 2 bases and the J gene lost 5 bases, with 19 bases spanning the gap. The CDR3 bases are TGTGCCAGCAGCGTCAGCGCGACCCAGAGAGAATATGGCTACACCTTC. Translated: CASSVSATQREYGYTF.

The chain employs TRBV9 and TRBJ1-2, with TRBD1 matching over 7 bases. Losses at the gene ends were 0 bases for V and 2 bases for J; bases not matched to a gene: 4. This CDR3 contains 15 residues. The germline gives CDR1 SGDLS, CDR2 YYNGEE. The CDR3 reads CASSVEPGGNYGYTF. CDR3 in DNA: TGTGCCAGCAGCGTAGAACCAGGGGGGAACTATGGCTACACCTTC.

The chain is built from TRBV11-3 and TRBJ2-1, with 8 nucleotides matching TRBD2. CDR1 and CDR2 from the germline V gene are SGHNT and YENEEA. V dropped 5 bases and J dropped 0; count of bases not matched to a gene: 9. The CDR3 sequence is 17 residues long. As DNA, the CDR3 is TGTGCCAGCAGCCTCGGAGTGGCGGGAGGCTCCTACAATGAGCAGTTCTTC. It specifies CASSLGVAGGSYNEQFF. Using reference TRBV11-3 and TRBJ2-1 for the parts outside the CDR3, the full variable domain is EAGVVQSPRYKIIEKKQPVAFWCNPISGHNTLYWYLQNLGQGPELLIRYENEEAVDDSQLPKDRFSAERLKGVDSTLKIQPAELGDSAVYLCASSLGVAGGSYNEQFFGPGTRLTVL.

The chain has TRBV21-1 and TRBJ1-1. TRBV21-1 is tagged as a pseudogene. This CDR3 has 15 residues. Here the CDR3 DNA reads TGTGCCAGCAGCGACTATATGGGGAGGAACACTGAAGCTTTCTTT. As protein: CASSDYMGRNTEAFF.

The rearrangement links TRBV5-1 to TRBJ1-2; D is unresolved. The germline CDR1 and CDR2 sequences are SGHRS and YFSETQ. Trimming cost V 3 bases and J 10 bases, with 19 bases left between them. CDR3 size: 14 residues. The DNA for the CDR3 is TGCGCCAGCAGCTCGATGGAAACTTTAAACGACTACACCTTC. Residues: CASSSMETLNDYTF.

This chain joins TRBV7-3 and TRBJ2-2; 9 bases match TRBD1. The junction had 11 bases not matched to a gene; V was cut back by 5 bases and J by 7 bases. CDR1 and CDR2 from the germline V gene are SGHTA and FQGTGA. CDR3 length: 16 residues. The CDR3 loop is CASSPIGMTGGGELFF. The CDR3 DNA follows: TGTGCCAGCAGCCCGATAGGGATGACAGGGGGCGGGGAGCTGTTTTTT.

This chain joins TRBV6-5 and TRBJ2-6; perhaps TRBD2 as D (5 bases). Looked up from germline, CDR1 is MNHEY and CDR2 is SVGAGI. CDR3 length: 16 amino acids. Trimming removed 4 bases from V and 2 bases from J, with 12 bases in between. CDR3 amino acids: CASSFPRTPGANVLTF. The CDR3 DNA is TGTGCCAGCAGTTTCCCAAGGACTCCTGGGGCCAACGTCCTGACTTTC.

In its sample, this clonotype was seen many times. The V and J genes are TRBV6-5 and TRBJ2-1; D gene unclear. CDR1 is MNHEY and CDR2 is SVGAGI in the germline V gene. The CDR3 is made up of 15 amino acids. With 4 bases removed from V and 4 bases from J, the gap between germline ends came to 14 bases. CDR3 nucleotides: TGTGCCAGCAGTTTCCGCACTCTGGGGTACAATGAGCAGTTCTTC. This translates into CASSFRTLGYNEQFF.

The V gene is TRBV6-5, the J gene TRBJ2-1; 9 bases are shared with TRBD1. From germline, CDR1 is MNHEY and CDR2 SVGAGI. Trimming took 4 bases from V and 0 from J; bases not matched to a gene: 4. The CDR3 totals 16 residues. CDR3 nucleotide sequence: TGTGCCAGCAGTTCACAGGGGGCCCTCTCCTACAATGAGCAGTTCTTC. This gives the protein CASSSQGALSYNEQFF.

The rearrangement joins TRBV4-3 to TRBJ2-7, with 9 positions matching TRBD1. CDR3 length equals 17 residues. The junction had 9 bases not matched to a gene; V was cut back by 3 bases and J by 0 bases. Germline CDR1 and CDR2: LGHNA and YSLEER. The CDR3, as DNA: TGCGCCAGCAGCCAGAGGCTAGGACAGGGGCTCTCCTACGAGCAGTACTTC. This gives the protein CASSQRLGQGLSYEQYF.

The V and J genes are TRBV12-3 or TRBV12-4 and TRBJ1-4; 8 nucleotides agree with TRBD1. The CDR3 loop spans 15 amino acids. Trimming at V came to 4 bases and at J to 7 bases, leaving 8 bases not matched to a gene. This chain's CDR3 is CASSSDRGIREKLFF. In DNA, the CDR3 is TGTGCCAGCAGTTCAGACAGGGGCATCCGTGAAAAACTGTTTTTT.

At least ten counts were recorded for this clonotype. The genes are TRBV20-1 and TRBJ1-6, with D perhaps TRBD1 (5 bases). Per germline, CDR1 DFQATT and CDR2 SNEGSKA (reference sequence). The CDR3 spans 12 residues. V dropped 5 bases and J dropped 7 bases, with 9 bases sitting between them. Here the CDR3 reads CSAPRQNSPLHF. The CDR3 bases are TGCAGTGCTCCCCGACAGAATTCACCCCTCCACTTT.

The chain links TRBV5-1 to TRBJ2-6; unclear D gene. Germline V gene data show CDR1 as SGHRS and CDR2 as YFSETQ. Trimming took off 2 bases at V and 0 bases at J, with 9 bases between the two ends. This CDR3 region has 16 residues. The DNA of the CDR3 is TGCGCCAGCAGCTTAGGTCAGAACTCTGGGGCCAACGTCCTGACTTTC. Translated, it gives CASSLGQNSGANVLTF.

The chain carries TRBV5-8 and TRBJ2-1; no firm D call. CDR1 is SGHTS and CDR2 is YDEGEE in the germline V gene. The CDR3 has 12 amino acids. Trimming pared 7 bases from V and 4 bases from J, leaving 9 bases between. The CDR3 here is CASGPGYNEQFF. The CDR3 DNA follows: TGTGCCAGCGGGCCAGGTTACAATGAGCAGTTCTTC.

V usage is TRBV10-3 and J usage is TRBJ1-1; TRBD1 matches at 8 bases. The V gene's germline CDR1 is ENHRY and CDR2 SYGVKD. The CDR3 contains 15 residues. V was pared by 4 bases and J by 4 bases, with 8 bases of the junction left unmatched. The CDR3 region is CAISGPGQGGTEAFF. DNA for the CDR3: TGTGCCATCAGTGGGCCTGGACAGGGTGGCACTGAAGCTTTCTTT.

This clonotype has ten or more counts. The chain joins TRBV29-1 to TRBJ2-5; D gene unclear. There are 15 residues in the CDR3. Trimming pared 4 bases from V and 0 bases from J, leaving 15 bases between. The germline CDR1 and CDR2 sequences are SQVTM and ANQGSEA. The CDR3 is CSVATASWYQETQYF. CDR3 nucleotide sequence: TGCAGCGTTGCTACCGCCAGCTGGTACCAAGAGACCCAGTACTTC.

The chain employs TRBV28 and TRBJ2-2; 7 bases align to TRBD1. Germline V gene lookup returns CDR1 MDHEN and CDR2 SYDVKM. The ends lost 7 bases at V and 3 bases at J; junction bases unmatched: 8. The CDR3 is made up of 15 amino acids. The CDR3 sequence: CASKLGTAYTGELFF. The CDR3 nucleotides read TGTGCCAGCAAACTCGGGACAGCTTACACCGGGGAGCTGTTTTTT.

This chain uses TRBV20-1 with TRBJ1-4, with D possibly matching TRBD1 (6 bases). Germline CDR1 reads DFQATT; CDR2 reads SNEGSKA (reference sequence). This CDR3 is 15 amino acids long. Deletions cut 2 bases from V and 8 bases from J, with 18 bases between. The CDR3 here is CSARPAGAPGEKLFF. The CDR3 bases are TGCAGTGCTAGACCCGCAGGGGCCCCTGGGGAAAAACTGTTTTTT.